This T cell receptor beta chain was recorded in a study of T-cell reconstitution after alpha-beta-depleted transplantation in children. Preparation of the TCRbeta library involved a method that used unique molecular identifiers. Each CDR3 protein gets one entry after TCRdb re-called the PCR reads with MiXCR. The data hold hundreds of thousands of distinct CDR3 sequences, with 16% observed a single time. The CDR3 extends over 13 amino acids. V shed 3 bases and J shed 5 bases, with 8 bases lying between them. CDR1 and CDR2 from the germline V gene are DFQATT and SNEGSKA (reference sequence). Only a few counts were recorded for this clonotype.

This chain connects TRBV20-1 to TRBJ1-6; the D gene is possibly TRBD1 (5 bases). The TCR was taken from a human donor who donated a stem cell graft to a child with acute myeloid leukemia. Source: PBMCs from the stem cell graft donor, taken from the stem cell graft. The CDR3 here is CSASRANNSPLHF. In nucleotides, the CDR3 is TGCAGTGCTAGCAGGGCAAATAATTCACCCCTCCACTTT.